This T cell receptor (beta chain) originates from a study of blood T cell repertoires in COVID-19. Overall study context: T cells, B-cell-depleted T cells, or PBMCs supplied cDNA or gDNA.

Clones were sequenced by immunoSEQ multiplex PCR, and TCRdb holds only the in-frame ones, with some missing. Of over 50,000 clones in the sample, about 85% were seen once. The sequenced sample was peripheral blood. The clonotype originates from a human donor in a cohort sampled during active COVID-19.

The CDR3 DNA reads TGTGCCAGCAGCCCCCTAGGACAGGGGAAGCAGTACTTC. It translates to CASSPLGQGKQYF. The chain combines TRBV9 with TRBJ2-7; 9 positions agree with TRBD1. Unmatched junction bases numbered 7, after V lost 4 bases and J lost 8 bases. Germline V gene sequence: CDR1 SGDLS, CDR2 YYNGEE. This CDR3 comprises 13 residues.